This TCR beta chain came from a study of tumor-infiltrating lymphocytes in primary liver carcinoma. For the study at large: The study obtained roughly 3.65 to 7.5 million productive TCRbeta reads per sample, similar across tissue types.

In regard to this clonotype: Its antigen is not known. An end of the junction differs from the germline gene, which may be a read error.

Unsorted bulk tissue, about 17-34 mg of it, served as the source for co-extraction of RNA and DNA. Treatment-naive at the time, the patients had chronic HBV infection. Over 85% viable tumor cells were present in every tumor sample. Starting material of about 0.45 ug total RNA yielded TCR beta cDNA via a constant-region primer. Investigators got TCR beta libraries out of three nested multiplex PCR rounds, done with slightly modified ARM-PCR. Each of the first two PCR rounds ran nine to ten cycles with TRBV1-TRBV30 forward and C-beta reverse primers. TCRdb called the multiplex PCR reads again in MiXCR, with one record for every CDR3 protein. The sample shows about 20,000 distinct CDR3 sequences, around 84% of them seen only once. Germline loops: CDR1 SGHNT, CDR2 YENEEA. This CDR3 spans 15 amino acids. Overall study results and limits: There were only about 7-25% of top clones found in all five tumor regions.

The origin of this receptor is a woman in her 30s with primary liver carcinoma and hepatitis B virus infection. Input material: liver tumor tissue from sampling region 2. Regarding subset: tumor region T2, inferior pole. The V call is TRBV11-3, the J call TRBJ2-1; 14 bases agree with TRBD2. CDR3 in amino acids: CASSRLAGGGHEQLF. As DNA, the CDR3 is TGTGCCAGCAGTCGACTAGCGGGGGGGGGGCATGAGCAGCTCTTC.